Listed below are T cell receptor beta chains from one sample, sequenced in a study of blood T cell repertoires in COVID-19. Clones were read by immunoSEQ multiplex PCR, and TCRdb kept only the in-frame ones, dropping some. The sample records about 88,000 clones, approximately 89% being singletons. The sequencing input was peripheral blood. The receptors originated from a woman of 80 years or more with active COVID-19. Both conserved end residues are part of each CDR3. The order of the fields is D gene, J gene, clone size, V gene, CDR3 DNA, CDR3 protein. The D gene is left open where the match is weak. Where a row states a size, it is once, few, many or the class of an expanded clone; other rows omit it.

>TRBD1|TRBJ2-7|.|TRBV7-2
TGTGCCAGCAGCCGCACCCCGTTCACAGGGGCCGAGCAGTACTTC
CASSRTPFTGAEQYF
>.|TRBJ2-2|.|TRBV19
TGTGCCAGTAGTATAGGGGGCAACACCGGGGAGCTGTTTTTT
CASSIGGNTGELFF
>TRBD2|TRBJ2-3|.|TRBV11-3
TGTGCCAGCAGCCCGGGACTAGCGGGAGATACGCAGTATTTT
CASSPGLAGDTQYF
>TRBD2|TRBJ2-5|.|TRBV7-9
TGTGCCAGCAGCCCTAGACTAGCGGGAGCAGAGACCCAGTACTTC
CASSPRLAGAETQYF
>TRBD1|TRBJ2-7|once|TRBV27
TGTGCCAGCAGCCGAAGGGGACAGGGGGCGGACGAGCAGTACTTC
CASSRRGQGADEQYF
>TRBD2|TRBJ2-3|.|TRBV11-2
TGTGCCAGCAGCTCACGGGGGACTAGCGGGAGTGGAGATACGCAGTATTTT
CASSSRGTSGSGDTQYF
>TRBD1|TRBJ1-5|once|TRBV2
TGTGCCACCGACAGGGGTGAACAGCCCCAGCATTTT
CATDRGEQPQHF
>.|TRBJ2-3|once|TRBV11-2
TGTGCCAGCAGCTTCGACTACACAGATACGCAGTATTTT
CASSFDYTDTQYF
>.|TRBJ2-7|.|TRBV7-2
TGTGCCAGCAGCTTAAGTTCTGGGGAGCCGGAATCGGGGCAGTACTTC
CASSLSSGEPESGQYF
>TRBD2|TRBJ2-7|.|TRBV15
TGTGCCACGGGCACCAGCAGCGGGAGAGGGATCGAGCAGTACTTC
CATGTSSGRGIEQYF
>TRBD2|TRBJ2-3|.|TRBV5-4
TGTGCCAGCAGACGCGAGATTAGCGGGGCTAGCACAGATACGCAGTATTTT
CASRREISGASTDTQYF